Described below is a single T cell receptor beta chain sequence and its context. The sample comes from a study of blood T cell repertoires in COVID-19. Study as a whole: The cDNA or gDNA used as material had been derived from T cells, B-cell-depleted T cells, or PBMCs.

The V segment lost 5 bases and the J segment 2 bases; nucleotides outside the gene matches: 7. CDR3 length equals 15 residues. Looked up from germline, CDR1 is MNHEY and CDR2 is SVGEGT. Sequencing was performed with immunoSEQ multiplex PCR; in TCRdb, only in-frame clones are kept and a portion is missing. Of 150,000 to 200,000 clones listed, about 80% were seen once; the top ten hold less than 7%. The TCR was taken from a man in his 60s with acute or convalescent COVID-19. This rearrangement joins TRBV6-2 or TRBV6-3 to TRBJ2-7, with TRBD1 matching over 9 bases. The specimen sequenced was peripheral blood. CDR3 in DNA: TGTGCCAGCAGTAAGGGACAGGGCTTTACCTACGAGCAGTACTTC. Protein product: CASSKGQGFTYEQYF.